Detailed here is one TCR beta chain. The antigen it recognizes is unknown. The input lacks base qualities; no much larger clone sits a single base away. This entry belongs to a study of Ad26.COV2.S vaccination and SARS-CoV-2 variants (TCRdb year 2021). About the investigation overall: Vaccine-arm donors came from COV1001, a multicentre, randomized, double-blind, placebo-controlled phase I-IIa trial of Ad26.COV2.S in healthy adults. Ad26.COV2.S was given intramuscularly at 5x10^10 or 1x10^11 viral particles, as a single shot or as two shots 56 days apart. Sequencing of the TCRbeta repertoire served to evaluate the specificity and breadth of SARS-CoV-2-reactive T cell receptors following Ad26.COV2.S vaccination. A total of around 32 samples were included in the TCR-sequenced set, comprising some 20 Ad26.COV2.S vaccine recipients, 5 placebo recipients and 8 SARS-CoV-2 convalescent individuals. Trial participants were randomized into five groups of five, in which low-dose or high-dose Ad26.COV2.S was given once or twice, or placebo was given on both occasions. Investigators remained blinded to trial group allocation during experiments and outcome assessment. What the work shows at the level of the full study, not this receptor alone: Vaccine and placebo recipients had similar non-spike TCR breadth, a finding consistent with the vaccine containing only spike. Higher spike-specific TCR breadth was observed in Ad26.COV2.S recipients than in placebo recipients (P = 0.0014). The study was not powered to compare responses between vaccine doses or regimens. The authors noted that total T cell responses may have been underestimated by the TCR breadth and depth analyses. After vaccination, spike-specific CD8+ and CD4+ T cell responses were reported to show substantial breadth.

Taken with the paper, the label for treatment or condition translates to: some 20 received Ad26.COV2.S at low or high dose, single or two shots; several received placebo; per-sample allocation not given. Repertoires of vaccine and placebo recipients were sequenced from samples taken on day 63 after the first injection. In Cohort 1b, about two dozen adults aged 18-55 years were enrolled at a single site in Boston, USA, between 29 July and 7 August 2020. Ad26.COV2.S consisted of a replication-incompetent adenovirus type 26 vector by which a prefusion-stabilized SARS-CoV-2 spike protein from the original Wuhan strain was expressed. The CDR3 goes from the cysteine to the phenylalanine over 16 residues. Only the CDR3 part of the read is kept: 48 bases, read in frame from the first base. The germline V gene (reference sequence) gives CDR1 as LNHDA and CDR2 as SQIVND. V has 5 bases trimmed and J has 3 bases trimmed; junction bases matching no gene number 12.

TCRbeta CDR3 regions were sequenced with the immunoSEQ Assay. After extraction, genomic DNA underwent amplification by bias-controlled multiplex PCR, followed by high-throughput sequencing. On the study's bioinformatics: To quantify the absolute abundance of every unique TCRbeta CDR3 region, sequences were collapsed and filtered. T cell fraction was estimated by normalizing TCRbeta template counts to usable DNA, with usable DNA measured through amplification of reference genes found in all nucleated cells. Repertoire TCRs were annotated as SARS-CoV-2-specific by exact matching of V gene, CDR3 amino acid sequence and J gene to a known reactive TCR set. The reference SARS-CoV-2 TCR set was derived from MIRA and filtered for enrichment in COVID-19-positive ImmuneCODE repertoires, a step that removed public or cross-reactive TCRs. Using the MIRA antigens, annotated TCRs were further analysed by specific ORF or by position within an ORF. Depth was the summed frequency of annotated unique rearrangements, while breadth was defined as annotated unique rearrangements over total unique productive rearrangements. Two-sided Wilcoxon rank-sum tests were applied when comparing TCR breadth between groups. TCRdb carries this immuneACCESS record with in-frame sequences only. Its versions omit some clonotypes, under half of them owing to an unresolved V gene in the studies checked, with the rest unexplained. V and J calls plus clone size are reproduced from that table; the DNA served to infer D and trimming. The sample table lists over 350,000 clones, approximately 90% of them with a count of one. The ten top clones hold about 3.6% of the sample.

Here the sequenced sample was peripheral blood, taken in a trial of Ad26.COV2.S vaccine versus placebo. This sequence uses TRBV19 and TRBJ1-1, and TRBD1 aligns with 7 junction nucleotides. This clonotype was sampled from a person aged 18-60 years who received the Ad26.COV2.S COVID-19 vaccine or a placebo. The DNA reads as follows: TGTGCCAGTAGTCCGCGGACAGGACCAGCGGACACTGAAGCTTTCTTT. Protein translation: CASSPRTGPADTEAFF.